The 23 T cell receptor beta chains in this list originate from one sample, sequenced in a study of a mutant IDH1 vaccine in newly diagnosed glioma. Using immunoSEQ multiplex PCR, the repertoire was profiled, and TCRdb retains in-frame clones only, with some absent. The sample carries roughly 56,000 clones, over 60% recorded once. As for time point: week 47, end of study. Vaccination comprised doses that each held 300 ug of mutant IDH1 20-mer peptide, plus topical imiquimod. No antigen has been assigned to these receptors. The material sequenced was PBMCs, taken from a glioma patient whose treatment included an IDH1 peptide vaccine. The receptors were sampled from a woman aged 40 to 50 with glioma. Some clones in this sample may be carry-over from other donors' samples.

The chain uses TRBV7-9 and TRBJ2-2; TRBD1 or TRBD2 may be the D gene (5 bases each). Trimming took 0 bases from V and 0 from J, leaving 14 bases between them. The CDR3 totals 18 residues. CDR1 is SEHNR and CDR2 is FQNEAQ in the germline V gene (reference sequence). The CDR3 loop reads CASSLAGRKHANTGELFF. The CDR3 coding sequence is TGTGCCAGCAGCTTAGCGGGACGCAAGCACGCGAACACCGGGGAGCTGTTTTTT.

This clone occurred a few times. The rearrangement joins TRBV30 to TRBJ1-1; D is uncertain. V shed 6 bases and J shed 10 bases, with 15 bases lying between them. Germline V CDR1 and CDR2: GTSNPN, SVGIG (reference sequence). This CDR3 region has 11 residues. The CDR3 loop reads CACYPISTAFF. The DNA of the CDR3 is TGTGCCTGCTATCCAATATCCACAGCTTTCTTT.

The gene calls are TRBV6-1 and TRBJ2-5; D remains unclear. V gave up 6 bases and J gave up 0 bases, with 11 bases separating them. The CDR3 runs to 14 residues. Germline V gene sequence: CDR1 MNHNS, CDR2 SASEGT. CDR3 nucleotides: TGTGCCAGCAGCGTTGACATAGACCAAGAGACCCAGTACTTC. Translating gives CASSVDIDQETQYF.

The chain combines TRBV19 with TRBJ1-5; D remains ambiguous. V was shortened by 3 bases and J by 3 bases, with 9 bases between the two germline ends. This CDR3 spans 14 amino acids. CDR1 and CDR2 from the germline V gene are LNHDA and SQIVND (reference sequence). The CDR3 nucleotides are TGTGCCAGTAGTATGGGTCACCTCAATCAGCCCCAGCATTTT. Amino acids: CASSMGHLNQPQHF.

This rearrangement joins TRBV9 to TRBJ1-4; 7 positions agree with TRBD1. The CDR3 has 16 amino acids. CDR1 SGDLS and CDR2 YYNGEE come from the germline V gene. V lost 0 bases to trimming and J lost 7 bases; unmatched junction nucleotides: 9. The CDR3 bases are TGTGCCAGCAGCGTAGGAGGGGGCAGGGGGGGTGAAAAACTGTTTTTT. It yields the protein CASSVGGGRGGEKLFF.

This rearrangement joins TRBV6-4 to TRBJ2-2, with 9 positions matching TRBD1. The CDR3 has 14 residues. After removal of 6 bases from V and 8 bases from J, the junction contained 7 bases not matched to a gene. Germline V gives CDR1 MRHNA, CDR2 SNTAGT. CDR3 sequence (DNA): TGTGCCAGCAGCCGGACAGGGGAAAAAGGGGAGCTGTTTTTT. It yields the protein CASSRTGEKGELFF.

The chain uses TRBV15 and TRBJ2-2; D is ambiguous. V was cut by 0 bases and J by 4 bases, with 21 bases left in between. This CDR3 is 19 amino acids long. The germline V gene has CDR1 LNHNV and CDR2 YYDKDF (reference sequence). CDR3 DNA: TGTGCCACCAGCAGAGATCGGGTAGGCCCAAGAACCACCACCGGGGAGCTGTTTTTT. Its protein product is CATSRDRVGPRTTTGELFF.

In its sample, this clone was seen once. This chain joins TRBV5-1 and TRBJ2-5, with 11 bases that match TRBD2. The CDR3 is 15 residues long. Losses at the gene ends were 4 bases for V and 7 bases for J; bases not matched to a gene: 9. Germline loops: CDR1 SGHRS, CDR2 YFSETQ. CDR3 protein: CASSPSSGGGRTQYF. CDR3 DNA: TGCGCCAGCAGCCCGAGTAGCGGGGGGGGCCGGACCCAGTACTTC.

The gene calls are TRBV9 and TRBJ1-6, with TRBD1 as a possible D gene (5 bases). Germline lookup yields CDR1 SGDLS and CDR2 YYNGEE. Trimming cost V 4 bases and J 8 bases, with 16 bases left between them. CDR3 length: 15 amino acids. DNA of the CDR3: TGTGCCAGCAGCCCCTGGACCGGGGGTTATTCACCCCTCCACTTT. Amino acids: CASSPWTGGYSPLHF.

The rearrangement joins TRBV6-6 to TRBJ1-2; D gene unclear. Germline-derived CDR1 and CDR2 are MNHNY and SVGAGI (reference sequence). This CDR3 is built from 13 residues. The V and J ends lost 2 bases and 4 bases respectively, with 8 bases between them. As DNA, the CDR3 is TGTGCCAGCAGTTACGGGCAGCTCTATGGCTACACCTTC. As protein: CASSYGQLYGYTF.

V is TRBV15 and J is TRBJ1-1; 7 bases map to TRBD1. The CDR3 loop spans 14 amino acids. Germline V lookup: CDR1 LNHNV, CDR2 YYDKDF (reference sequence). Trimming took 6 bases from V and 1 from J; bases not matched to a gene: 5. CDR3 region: CATRGTVSNTEAFF. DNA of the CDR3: TGTGCCACCAGGGGGACAGTTTCGAACACTGAAGCTTTCTTT. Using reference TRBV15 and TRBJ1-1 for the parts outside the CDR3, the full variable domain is DAMVIQNPRYQVTQFGKPVTLSCSQTLNHNVMYWYQQKSSQAPKLLFHYYDKDFNNEADTPDNFQSRRPNTSFCFLDIRSPGLGDTAMYLCATRGTVSNTEAFFGQGTRLTVV.

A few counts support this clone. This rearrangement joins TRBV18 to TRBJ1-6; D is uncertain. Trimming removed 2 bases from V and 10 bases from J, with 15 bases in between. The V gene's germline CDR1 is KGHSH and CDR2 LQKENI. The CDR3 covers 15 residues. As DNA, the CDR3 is TGTGCCAGCTCACCAACGGGGTTGGGTAGATCACCCCTCCACTTT. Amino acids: CASSPTGLGRSPLHF.

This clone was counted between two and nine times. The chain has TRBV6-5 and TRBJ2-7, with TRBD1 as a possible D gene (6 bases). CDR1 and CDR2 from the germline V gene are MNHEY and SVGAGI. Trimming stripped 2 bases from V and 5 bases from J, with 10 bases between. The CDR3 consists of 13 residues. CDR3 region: CASSYGRGNEQYF. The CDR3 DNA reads TGTGCCAGCAGTTACGGCAGGGGAAACGAGCAGTACTTC.

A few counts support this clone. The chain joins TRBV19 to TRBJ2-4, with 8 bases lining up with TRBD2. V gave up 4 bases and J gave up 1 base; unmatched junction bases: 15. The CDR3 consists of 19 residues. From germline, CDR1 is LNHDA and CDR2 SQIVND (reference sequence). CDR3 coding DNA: TGTGCCAGTAGTACCGGGGGGGCAGGGGCCTATCTGGCCAAAAACATTCAGTACTTC. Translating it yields CASSTGGAGAYLAKNIQYF.

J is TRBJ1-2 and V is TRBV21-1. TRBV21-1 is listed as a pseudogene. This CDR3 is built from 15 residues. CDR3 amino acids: CASSERGRNNYGYTF. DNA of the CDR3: TGTGCCAGCAGCGAAAGGGGACGAAATAACTATGGCTACACCTTC.

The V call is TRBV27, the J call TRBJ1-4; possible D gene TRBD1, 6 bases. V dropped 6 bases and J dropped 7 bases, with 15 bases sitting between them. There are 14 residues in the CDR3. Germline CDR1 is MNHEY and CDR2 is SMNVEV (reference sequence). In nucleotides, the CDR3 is TGTGCCAGCAGCCCTGGGGGCAGGGTTGAAAAACTGTTTTTT. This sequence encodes CASSPGGRVEKLFF.

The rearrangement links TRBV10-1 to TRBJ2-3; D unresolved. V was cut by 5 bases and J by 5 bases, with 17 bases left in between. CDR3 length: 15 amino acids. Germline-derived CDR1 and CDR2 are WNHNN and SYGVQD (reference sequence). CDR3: CASSRSSVGIDTQYF. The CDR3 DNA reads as TGCGCCAGCAGTCGATCCTCCGTGGGGATAGATACGCAGTATTTT.

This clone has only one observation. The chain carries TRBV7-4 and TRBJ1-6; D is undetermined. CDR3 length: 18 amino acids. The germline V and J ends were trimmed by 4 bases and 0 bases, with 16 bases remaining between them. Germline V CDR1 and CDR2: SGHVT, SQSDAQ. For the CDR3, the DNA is TGTGCCAGCAGCTACTCCCGGCACGGCAACTCCTATAATTCACCCCTCCACTTT. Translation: CASSYSRHGNSYNSPLHF.

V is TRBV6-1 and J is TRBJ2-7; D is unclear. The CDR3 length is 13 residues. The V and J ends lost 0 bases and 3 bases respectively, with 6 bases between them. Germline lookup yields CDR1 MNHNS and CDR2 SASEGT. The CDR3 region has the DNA TGTGCCAGCAGTGAAGCTAACAGCTACGAGCAGTACTTC. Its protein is CASSEANSYEQYF.

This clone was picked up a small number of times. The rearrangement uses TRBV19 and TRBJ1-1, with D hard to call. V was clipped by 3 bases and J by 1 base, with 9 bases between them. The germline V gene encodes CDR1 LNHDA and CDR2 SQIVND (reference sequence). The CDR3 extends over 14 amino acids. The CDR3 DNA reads TGTGCCAGTAGTATTCAGCGCGCGAACACTGAAGCTTTCTTT. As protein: CASSIQRANTEAFF. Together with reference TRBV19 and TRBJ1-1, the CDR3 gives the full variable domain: DGGITQSPKYLFRKEGQNVTLSCEQNLNHDAMYWYRQDPGQGLRLIYYSQIVNDFQKGDIAEGYSVSREKKESFPLTVTSAQKNPTAFYLCASSIQRANTEAFFGQGTRLTVV.

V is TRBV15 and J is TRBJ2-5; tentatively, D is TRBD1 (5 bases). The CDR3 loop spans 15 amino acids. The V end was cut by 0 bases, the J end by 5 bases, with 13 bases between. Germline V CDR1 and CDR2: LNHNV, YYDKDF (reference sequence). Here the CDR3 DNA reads TGTGCCACCAGCAGAGATCAGGGTCCCTTGGAGACCCAGTACTTC. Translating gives CATSRDQGPLETQYF.

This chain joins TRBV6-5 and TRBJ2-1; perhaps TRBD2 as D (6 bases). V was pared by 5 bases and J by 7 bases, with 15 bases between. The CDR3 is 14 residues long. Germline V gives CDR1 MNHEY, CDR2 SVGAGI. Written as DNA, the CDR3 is TGTGCCAGCAGTCGGACTAACGGGGAAAATGAGCAGTTCTTC. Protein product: CASSRTNGENEQFF.

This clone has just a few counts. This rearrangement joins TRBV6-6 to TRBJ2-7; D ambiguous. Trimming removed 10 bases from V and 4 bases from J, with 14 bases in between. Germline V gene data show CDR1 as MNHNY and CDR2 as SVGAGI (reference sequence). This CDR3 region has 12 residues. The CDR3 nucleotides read TGTGCCACCTCTCAGGCCGCATACGAGCAGTACTTC. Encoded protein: CATSQAAYEQYF.